A selection of T cell receptor beta chains follows, all from one sample in a study of T cells in Graves' hyperthyroidism and ophthalmopathy. Each CDR3 protein is one row after TCRdb ran MiXCR on the multiplex PCR reads. The data contain hundreds of thousands of distinct CDR3 sequences, 15% to 20% of them seen just once; the ten biggest clones take up approximately 3.8%. The sample consisted of blood. These receptors came from a woman in her twenties or thirties with Graves' hyperthyroidism. Each CDR3 is given with its conserved first and last residue. The order of the fields is D gene, clone size, V gene, J gene, CDR3 protein, CDR3 DNA. The D gene is left open where the match is weak. Expanded clones are given a class, and other clones once, few, many or no size at all.

TRBD2,many,TRBV12-3/TRBV12-4,TRBJ2-3,CASSPAGADTQYF,TGTGCCAGCAGTCCGGCGGGGGCAGATACGCAGTATTTT
TRBD2,few,TRBV20-1,TRBJ2-3,CSARSGRAMGNTQYF,TGCAGTGCTAGAAGCGGGAGGGCCATGGGGAATACGCAGTATTTT
.,.,TRBV20-1,TRBJ2-7,CSAPVRASAEQYF,TGCAGTGCTCCCGTTAGGGCTTCGGCCGAGCAGTACTTC
TRBD2,many,TRBV6-1,TRBJ2-7,CASSRTTSGSYEQYF,TGTGCCAGCAGTCGAACGACTAGCGGGTCCTACGAGCAGTACTTC
TRBD2,.,TRBV20-1,TRBJ2-5,CSARAGVGETQYF,TGCAGTGCTAGGGCGGGAGTTGGGGAGACCCAGTACTTC
.,many,TRBV11-1,TRBJ2-7,CASSLDTGVTYEQYF,TGTGCCAGCAGCTTAGATACGGGAGTAACATACGAGCAGTACTTC
.,.,TRBV5-1,TRBJ2-1,CASSYGDGNYNEQFF,TGCGCCAGCAGTTACGGGGACGGAAATTACAATGAGCAGTTCTTC
TRBD1,many,TRBV29-1,TRBJ1-2,CSASDRGDGYTF,TGCAGCGCTTCGGACAGGGGCGATGGCTACACCTTC
.,many,TRBV2,TRBJ1-1,CASSPLRQIEAFF,TGTGCCAGCAGCCCCCTGCGACAGATTGAAGCTTTCTTT
TRBD2,many,TRBV24-1,TRBJ2-3,CATSDPRTSGASTDTQYF,TGTGCCACCAGTGACCCAAGGACTAGCGGGGCTAGCACAGATACGCAGTATTTT
.,many,TRBV12-3/TRBV12-4,TRBJ2-3,CASSGYGGTDTQYF,TGTGCCAGCAGTGGGTATGGAGGCACAGATACGCAGTATTTT
TRBD1,few,TRBV29-1,TRBJ1-5,CSVWDREGQPQHF,TGCAGCGTCTGGGACAGGGAAGGCCAGCCCCAGCATTTT
TRBD1,many,TRBV20-1,TRBJ2-7,CSARDRTGGLYYEQYF,TGCAGTGCTAGAGATCGAACAGGGGGCCTATACTACGAGCAGTACTTC
.,.,TRBV11-2,TRBJ1-3,CASRRGGNTIYF,TGTGCCAGCAGGCGAGGTGGAAACACCATATATTTT
.,many,TRBV3-1,TRBJ2-7,CASSQGDGPYEQYF,TGTGCCAGCAGCCAGGGGGATGGGCCCTACGAGCAGTACTTC
TRBD1,.,TRBV27,TRBJ2-1,CASSSIQGARDKYTYNEQFF,TGTGCCAGCAGTTCCATACAGGGGGCTCGGGATAAATATACCTACAATGAGCAGTTCTTC
.,.,TRBV5-1,TRBJ1-2,CASSPALGGQTYGYTF,TGCGCCAGCAGCCCGGCCCTGGGGGGCCAAACATATGGCTACACCTTC
.,many,TRBV7-2,TRBJ2-5,CASSLRPQWGQETQYF,TGTGCCAGCAGCTTACGACCTCAATGGGGTCAAGAGACCCAGTACTTC
TRBD2,.,TRBV4-1,TRBJ2-7,CASSQDTGRPNEQYF,TGCGCCAGCAGCCAAGATACCGGGAGGCCTAACGAGCAGTACTTC
TRBD1,many,TRBV7-9,TRBJ2-7,CASRRINRDRVGYEQYF,TGTGCCAGCAGGCGTATAAACCGGGACAGGGTAGGATACGAGCAGTACTTC
TRBD2,few,TRBV7-2,TRBJ2-7,CASSLGGLAEQYF,TGTGCCAGCAGCTTAGGGGGACTAGCGGAGCAGTACTTC
TRBD1,.,TRBV20-1,TRBJ1-5,CSASPGQNSNQPQHF,TGCAGTGCGTCTCCGGGACAGAATAGCAATCAGCCCCAGCATTTT
.,.,TRBV28,TRBJ2-1,CASYTSGQSCNEQFF,TGTGCCAGCTACACGTCCGGGCAGAGCTGCAATGAGCAGTTCTTC
.,many,TRBV30,TRBJ1-1,CAWSVPATGNTEAFF,TGTGCCTGGAGTGTACCGGCCACAGGGAACACTGAAGCTTTCTTT
.,few,TRBV7-2,TRBJ1-2,CASSLARAQWVGYHYGYTF,TGTGCCAGCAGCTTAGCCCGGGCTCAGTGGGTGGGATATCACTATGGCTACACCTTC
TRBD1,many,TRBV3-1,TRBJ2-7,CASSRQGIYEQYF,TGTGCCAGCAGCCGACAGGGGATCTACGAGCAGTACTTC
.,many,TRBV11-2,TRBJ1-2,CASSLDAQDLDGYTF,TGTGCCAGCAGCTTAGATGCACAGGACCTAGATGGCTACACCTTC
.,.,TRBV18,TRBJ2-1,CASSPELGLNEQFF,TGTGCCAGCTCACCGGAACTAGGACTGAATGAGCAGTTCTTC
.,many,TRBV28,TRBJ1-1,CASSYFGRVRDTEAFF,TGTGCCAGCAGCTACTTTGGGAGGGTAAGGGACACTGAAGCTTTCTTT
.,.,TRBV19,TRBJ1-2,CASSATWTEQFNYGYTF,TGTGCCAGTAGTGCAACTTGGACGGAGCAATTCAACTATGGCTACACCTTC
.,many,TRBV5-1,TRBJ1-1,CASSFTENTEAFF,TGTGCCAGCAGTTTCACGGAGAACACTGAAGCTTTCTTT
TRBD2,few,TRBV27,TRBJ2-5,CASRFKGGKTQYF,TGTGCCAGCAGGTTTAAGGGAGGGAAGACCCAGTACTTC
.,many,TRBV2,TRBJ2-7,CASISPGTLEQYF,TGTGCCAGCATTAGTCCCGGGACACTCGAGCAGTACTTC
.,.,TRBV6-2/TRBV6-3,TRBJ1-2,CASRPGTLVGYTF,TGTGCCAGCAGACCCGGGACATTGGTAGGCTACACCTTC
TRBD1,few,TRBV5-1,TRBJ1-2,CASSLASAGGYGYTF,TGCGCCAGCAGCTTGGCCTCGGCAGGGGGCTATGGCTACACCTTC
.,many,TRBV20-1,TRBJ2-7,CSASDQGSSYEQYF,TGCAGTGCTAGTGATCAGGGGAGCTCCTACGAGCAGTACTTC
TRBD2,many,TRBV28,TRBJ2-7,CASLIGRPPYEQYF,TGTGCCAGCCTCATCGGGAGGCCACCCTACGAGCAGTACTTC
.,few,TRBV25-1,TRBJ2-4,CASSDEGTLAKNIQYF,TGTGCCAGCAGTGACGAAGGGACGCTAGCCAAAAACATTCAGTACTTC
.,many,TRBV19,TRBJ1-1,CASDPGLNTEAFF,TGTGCCAGTGATCCAGGGTTGAACACTGAAGCTTTCTTT
TRBD2,many,TRBV11-1,TRBJ2-1,CASSLTRTSGNYNEQFF,TGTGCCAGCAGCTTAACCCGGACTAGCGGAAACTACAATGAGCAGTTCTTC
.,few,TRBV6-2/TRBV6-3,TRBJ2-2,CASSYFRGNGELFF,TGTGCCAGCAGTTACTTCAGGGGTAACGGGGAGCTGTTTTTT
TRBD1,few,TRBV19,TRBJ2-7,CASSMWQGASEQYF,TGTGCCAGTAGTATGTGGCAGGGGGCGTCCGAGCAGTACTTC
TRBD1,.,TRBV20-1,TRBJ2-1,CSARKAGGLNEQFF,TGCAGTGCTAGAAAGGCAGGGGGCTTGAATGAGCAGTTCTTC
.,many,TRBV28,TRBJ1-1,CASMAVNTEAFF,TGTGCCAGCATGGCAGTGAACACTGAAGCTTTCTTT
TRBD1,few,TRBV19,TRBJ2-7,CASSPRTGEIPYEQYF,TGTGCCAGTAGCCCCAGGACAGGGGAGATCCCCTACGAGCAGTACTTC
.,few,TRBV27,TRBJ2-1,CASSLHGTPSSYNEQFF,TGTGCCAGCAGTTTGCACGGCACTCCTTCCTCCTACAATGAGCAGTTCTTC
.,.,TRBV20-1,TRBJ1-2,CSSGRAGGYTF,TGCAGTTCGGGGCGAGCGGGCGGCTACACCTTC
.,many,TRBV12-3/TRBV12-4,TRBJ2-7,CASSSGPLEQYF,TGTGCCAGCAGTTCAGGCCCACTCGAGCAGTACTTC
.,many,TRBV6-1,TRBJ1-1,CASRAGRRRTEAFF,TGTGCCAGCAGGGCGGGACGACGGCGCACTGAAGCTTTCTTT
TRBD2,many,TRBV20-1,TRBJ2-3,CSAAGGAVRSTDTQYF,TGCAGTGCTGCGGGGGGTGCGGTTAGAAGCACAGATACGCAGTATTTT
TRBD1,.,TRBV12-3/TRBV12-4,TRBJ1-4,CASAPITGVDEKLFF,TGTGCCAGCGCCCCTATAACAGGGGTAGATGAAAAACTGTTTTTT